Listed here is a single T cell receptor (beta chain). The antigen is undetermined. This specimen comes from a study of T cells after yellow fever vaccination. Germline CDR1 is LNHDA and CDR2 is SQIVND (reference sequence). V lost 8 bases and J lost 3, with 17 bases in between. The CDR3 sequence is 15 residues long. Study-wide findings and caveats: Researchers cautioned that FACS-sorted repertoires could harbor abundant clonotypes contaminating from the bulk population. Although most clonotypes did not, a small share appeared in both CD4 and CD8 compartments.

TCRdb called the 5' RACE reads again in MiXCR, with one record for every CDR3 protein. The profile shows 500,000 to 650,000 distinct CDR3 sequences, 9% to 15% of them singletons. This TCR was recovered from a man aged 25 to 40 who received the YFV17D yellow fever vaccine. The specimen was PBMCs, collected on the day of the yellow fever booster vaccination. V is TRBV19 and J is TRBJ1-5, with D hard to call. Written as DNA, the CDR3 is TGTGCCAGTGGCCGTGACGGGAGTAACAATCAGCCCCAGCATTTT. Translating it yields CASGRDGSNNQPQHF. The complete variable domain, with remaining parts taken from reference TRBV19 and TRBJ1-5, reads DGGITQSPKYLFRKEGQNVTLSCEQNLNHDAMYWYRQDPGQGLRLIYYSQIVNDFQKGDIAEGYSVSREKKESFPLTVTSAQKNPTAFYLCASGRDGSNNQPQHFGDGTRLSIL.